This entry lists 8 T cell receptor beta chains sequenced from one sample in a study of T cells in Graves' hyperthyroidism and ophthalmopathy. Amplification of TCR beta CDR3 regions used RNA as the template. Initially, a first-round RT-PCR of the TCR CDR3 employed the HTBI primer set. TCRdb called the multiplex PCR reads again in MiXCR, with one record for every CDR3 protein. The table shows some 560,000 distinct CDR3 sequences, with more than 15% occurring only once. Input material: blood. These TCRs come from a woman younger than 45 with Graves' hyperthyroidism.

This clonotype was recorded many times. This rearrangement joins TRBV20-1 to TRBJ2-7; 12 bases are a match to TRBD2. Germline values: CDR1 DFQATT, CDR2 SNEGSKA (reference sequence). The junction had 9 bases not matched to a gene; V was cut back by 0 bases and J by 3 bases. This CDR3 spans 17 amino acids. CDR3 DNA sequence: TGCAGTGCTAGAGATCTTCTAGCGGGAGGGGCTTACTACGAGCAGTACTTC. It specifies CSARDLLAGGAYYEQYF.

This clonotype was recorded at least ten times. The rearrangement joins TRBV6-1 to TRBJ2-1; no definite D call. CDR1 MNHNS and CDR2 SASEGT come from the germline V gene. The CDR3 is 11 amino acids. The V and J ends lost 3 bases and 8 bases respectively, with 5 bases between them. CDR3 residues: CASSEPHEQFF. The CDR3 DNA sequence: TGTGCCAGCAGTGAGCCTCATGAGCAGTTCTTC.

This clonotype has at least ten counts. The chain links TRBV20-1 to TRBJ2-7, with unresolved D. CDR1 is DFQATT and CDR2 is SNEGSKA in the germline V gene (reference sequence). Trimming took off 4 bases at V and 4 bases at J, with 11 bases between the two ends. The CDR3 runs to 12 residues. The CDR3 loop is CSATALGYEQYF. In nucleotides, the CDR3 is TGCAGTGCTACAGCCCTAGGGTACGAGCAGTACTTC.

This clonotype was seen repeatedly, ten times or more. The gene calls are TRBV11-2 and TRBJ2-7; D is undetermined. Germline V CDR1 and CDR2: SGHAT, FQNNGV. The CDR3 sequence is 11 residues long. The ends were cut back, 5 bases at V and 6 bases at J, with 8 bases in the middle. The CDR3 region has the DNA TGTGCCAGCAGCATCCTACTCGAGCAGTACTTC. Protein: CASSILLEQYF. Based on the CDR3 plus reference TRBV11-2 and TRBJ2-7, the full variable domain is EAGVAQSPRYKIIEKRQSVAFWCNPISGHATLYWYQQILGQGPKLLIQFQNNGVVDDSQLPKDRFSAERLKGVDSTLKIQPAKLEDSAVYLCASSILLEQYFGPGTRLTVT.

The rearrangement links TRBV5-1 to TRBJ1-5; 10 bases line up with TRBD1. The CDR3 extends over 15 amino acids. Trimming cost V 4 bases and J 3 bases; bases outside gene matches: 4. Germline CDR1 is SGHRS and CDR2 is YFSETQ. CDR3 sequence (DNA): TGCGCCAGCAGCGGCGGGACAGGGGTCAATCAGCCCCAGCATTTT. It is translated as CASSGGTGVNQPQHF.

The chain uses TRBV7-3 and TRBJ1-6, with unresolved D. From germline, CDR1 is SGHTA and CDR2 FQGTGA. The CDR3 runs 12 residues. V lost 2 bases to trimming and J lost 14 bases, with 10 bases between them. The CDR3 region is CASSLARATLHF. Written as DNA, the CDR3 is TGTGCCAGCAGCTTAGCCCGGGCAACCCTCCACTTT.

CDR3 amino acids: CSARDEGRSTDTQYF. As DNA, the CDR3 is TGCAGTGCTAGAGATGAGGGTCGGAGCACAGATACGCAGTATTTT. This sequence joins TRBV20-1 and TRBJ2-3; D perhaps matches TRBD2 (5 bases). Trimming pared 0 bases from V and 0 bases from J, leaving 10 bases between. From germline, CDR1 is DFQATT and CDR2 SNEGSKA (reference sequence). The CDR3 runs to 15 residues.

The CDR3 bases are TGTGCCACCAGCACAGGAAGGGCAGAGACCCAGTACTTC. The encoded protein is CATSTGRAETQYF. The gene calls are TRBV15 and TRBJ2-5; D uncertain. The CDR3 spans 13 residues. Germline CDR1 and CDR2: LNHNV and YYDKDF (reference sequence). V dropped 4 bases and J dropped 4 bases, with 10 bases sitting between them.